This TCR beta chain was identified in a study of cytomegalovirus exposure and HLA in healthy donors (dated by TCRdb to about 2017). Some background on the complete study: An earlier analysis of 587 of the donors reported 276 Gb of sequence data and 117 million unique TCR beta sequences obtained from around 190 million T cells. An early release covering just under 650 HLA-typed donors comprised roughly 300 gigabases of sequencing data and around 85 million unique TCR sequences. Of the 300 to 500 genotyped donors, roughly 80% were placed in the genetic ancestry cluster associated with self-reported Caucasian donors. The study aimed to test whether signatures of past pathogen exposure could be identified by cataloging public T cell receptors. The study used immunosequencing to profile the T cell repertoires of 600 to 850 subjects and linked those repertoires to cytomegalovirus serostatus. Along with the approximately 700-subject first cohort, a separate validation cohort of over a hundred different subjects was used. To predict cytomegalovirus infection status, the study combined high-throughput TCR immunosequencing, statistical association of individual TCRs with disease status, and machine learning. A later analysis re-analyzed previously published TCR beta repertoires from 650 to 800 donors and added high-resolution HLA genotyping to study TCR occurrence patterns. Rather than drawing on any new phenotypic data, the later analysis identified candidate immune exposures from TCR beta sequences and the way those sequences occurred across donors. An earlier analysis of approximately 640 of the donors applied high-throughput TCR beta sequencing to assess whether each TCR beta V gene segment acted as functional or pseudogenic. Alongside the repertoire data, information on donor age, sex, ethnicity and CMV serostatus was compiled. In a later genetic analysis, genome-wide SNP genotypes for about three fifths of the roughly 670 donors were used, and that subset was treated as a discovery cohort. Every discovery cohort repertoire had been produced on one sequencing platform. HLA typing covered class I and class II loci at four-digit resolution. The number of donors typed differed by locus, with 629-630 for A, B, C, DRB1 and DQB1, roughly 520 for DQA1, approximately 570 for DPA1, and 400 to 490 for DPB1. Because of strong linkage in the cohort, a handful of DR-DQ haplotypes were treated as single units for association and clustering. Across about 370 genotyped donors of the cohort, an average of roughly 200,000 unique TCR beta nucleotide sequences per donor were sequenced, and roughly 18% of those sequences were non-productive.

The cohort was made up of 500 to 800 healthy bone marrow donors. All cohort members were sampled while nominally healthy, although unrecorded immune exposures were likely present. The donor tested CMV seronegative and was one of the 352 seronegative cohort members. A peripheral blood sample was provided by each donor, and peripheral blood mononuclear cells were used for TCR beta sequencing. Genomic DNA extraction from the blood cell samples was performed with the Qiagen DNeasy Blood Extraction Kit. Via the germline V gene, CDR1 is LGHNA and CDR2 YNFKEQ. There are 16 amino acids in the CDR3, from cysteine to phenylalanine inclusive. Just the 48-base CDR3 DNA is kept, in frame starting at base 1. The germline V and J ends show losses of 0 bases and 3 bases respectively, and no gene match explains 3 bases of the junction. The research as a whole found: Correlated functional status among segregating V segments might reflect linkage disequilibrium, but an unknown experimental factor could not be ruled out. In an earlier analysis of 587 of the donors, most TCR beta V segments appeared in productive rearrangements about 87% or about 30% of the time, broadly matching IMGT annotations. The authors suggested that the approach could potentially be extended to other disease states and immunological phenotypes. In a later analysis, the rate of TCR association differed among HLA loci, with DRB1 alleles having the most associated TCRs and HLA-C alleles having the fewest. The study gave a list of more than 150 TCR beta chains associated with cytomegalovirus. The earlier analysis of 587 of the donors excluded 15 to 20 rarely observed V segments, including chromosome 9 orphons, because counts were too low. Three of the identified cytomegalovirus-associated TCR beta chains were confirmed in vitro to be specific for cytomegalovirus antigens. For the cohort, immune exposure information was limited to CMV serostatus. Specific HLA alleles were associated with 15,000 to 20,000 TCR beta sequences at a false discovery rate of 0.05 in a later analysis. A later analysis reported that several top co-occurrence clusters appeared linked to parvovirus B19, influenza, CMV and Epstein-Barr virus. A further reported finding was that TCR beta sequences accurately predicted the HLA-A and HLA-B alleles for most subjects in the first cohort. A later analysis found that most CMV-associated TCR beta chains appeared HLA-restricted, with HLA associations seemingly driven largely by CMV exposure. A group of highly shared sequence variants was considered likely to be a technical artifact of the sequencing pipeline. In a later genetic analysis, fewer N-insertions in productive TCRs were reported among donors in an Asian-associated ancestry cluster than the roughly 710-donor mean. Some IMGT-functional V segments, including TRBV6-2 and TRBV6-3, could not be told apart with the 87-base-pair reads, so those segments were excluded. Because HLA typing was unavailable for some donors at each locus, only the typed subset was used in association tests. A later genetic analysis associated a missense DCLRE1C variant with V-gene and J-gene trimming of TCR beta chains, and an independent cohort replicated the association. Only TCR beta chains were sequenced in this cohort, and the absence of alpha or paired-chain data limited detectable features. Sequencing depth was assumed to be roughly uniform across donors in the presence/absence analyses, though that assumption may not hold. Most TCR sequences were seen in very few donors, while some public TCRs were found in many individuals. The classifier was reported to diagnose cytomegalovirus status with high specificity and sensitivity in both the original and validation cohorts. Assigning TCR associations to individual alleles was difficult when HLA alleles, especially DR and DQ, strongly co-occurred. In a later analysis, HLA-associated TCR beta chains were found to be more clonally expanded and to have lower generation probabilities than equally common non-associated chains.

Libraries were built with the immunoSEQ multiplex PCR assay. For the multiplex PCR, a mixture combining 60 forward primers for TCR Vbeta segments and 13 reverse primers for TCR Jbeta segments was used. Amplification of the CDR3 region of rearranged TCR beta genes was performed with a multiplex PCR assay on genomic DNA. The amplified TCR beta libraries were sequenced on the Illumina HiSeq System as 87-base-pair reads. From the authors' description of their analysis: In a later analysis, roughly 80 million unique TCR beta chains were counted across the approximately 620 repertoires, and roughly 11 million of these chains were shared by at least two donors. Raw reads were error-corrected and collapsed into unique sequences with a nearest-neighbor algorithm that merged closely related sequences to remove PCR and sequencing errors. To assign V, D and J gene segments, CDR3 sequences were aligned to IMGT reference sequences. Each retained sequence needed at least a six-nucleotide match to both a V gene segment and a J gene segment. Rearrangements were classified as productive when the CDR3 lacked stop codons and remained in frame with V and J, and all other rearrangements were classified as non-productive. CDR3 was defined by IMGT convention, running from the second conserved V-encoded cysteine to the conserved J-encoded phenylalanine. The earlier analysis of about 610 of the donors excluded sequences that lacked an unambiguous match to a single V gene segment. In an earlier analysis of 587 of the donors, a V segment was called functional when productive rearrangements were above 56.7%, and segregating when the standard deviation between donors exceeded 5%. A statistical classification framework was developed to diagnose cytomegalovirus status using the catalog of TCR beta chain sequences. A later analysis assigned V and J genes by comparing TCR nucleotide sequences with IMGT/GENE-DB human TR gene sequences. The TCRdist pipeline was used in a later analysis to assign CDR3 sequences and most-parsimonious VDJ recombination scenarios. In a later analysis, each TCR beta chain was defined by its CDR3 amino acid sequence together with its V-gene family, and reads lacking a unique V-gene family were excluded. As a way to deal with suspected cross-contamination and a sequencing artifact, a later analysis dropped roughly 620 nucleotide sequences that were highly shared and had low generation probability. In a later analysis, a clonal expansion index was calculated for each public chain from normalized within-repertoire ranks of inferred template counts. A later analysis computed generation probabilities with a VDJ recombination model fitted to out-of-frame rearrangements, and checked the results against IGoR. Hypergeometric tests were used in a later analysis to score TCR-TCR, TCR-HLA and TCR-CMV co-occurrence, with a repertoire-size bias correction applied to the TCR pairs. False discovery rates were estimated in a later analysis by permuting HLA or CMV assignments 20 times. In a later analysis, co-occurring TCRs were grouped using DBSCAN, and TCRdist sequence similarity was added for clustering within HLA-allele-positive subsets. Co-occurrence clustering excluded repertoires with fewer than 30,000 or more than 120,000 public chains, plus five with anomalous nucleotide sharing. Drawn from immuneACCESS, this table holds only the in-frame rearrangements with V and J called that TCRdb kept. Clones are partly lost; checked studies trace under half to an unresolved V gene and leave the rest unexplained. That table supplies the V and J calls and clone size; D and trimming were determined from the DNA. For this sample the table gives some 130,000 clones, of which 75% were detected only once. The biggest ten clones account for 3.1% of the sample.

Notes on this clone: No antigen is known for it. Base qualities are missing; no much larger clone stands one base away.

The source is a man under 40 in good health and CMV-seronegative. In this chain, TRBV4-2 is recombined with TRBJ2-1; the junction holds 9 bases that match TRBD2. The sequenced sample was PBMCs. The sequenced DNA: TGTGCCAGCAGCCAAGATTCTAGCGGGGTCTACAATGAGCAGTTCTTC. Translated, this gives CASSQDSSGVYNEQFF.